This T cell receptor (beta chain) was recorded in a study of blood T cells in healthy people across ages. Together with a sample-barcoded 5' primer, a J-beta primer mix was included in a second PCR lasting about 6 to 11 cycles. No fewer than 2.5 million CDR3-containing paired-end reads came from each sample. TCRdb passed the 5' RACE reads through MiXCR, listing each CDR3 protein once. The sample lists about 1.1 million distinct CDR3 sequences, more than 30% occurring once. As regards this clonotype: The antigen is undetermined.

Points from the study as a whole: Diversity figures based on one million T cells were deemed too low.

The CDR3 sequence is 16 residues long. Germline V gene sequence: CDR1 SGHTA, CDR2 FQGNSA. The V gene end was trimmed by 3 bases and the J gene end by 5 bases; junction bases not matched to a gene: 8. The source material was blood. This receptor was obtained from a man between 18 and 35 years old in good health. The V call is TRBV7-2, the J call TRBJ2-1; 9 bases are a match to TRBD2. This chain's CDR3 is CASSLEAGGWNNEQFF. In DNA form, the CDR3 reads TGTGCCAGCAGCTTGGAGGCGGGGGGGTGGAACAATGAGCAGTTCTTC.